This entry concerns a single T cell receptor (beta chain). This sample is drawn from a study of control samples from healthy donors and cancer patients. Germline values: CDR1 SQVTM, CDR2 ANQGSEA. The CDR3 is 17 residues long. V gave up 0 bases and J gave up 3 bases, with 17 bases separating them. Profiling relied on immunoSEQ multiplex PCR, and the TCRdb table lists in-frame clones only, not all of them. The sample has over 30,000 clones, about 88% seen once. The material sequenced was PBMCs. This sequence joins TRBV29-1 and TRBJ1-4, with D possibly being TRBD1 (5 bases). This clonotype was sampled from a woman aged 40 to 55 with lung cancer. The CDR3 reads CSVEDVSAGYPNEKLFF. CDR3 DNA sequence: TGCAGCGTTGAAGATGTCTCGGCAGGGTATCCTAATGAAAAACTGTTTTTT.